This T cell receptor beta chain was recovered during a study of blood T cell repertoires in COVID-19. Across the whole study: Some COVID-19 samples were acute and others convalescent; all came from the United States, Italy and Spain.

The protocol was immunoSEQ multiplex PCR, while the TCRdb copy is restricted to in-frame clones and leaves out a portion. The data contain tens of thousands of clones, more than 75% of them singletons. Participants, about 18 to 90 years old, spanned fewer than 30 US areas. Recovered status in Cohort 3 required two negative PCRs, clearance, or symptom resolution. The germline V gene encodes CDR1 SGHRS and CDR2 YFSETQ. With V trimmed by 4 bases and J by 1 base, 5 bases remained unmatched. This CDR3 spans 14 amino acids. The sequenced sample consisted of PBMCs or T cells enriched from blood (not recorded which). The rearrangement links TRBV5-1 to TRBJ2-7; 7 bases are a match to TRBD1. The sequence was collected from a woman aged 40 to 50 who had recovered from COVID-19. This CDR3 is CASSRDSLSYEQYF. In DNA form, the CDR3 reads TGCGCCAGCAGCCGGGACAGTCTTTCCTACGAGCAGTACTTC.